The following is a TCR beta chain sequence with its context. This clonotype was counted only a few times. No antigen is known for it. No per-base quality is available; no much larger clone lies one base away. Library preparation used 5' RACE. TCRdb names Illumina HiSeq 2500 as the instrument used. A second roughly 7 to 11 cycle PCR used a sample-barcoded 5' primer and a J-beta primer mix. Each TCR beta cDNA molecule received a unique molecular identifier from a template-switch 5' adaptor carrying 12 random nucleotides. At least 3 million CDR3-containing paired-end reads were obtained from each sample. First-strand cDNA synthesis was performed from all RNA using the Mint cDNA synthesis kit, with priming by a TRBC-specific oligonucleotide. Following uracil-DNA glycosylase treatment, all cDNA underwent a first 18-cycle PCR with the universal primers M1SS and BC2_uni_R. The published analysis was carried out like this. For normalization, 1 million high-quality reads were randomly selected from each sample, with every read carrying a distinct molecular identifier. Instead of being binned into consensus sequences, reads with shared molecular identifiers were discarded. CDR3 identification, clonotype clustering and error correction used MiTCR with a Q25 quality threshold and the strictest error-elimination algorithm. A nonparametric unseen species model with Euler transformation was used to estimate a lower bound on total TCR beta diversity. The public reads were reprocessed in TCRdb via fastp at Q25 and MiXCR, keeping in-frame beta chains. Under each unique CDR3 protein, matching rows form one entry showing the most common genes and DNA. The V and J calls, along with clone size, are taken from TCRdb and not from the paper's own processing. Across this sample there are 550,000 to 700,000 distinct CDR3 sequences, with 25% to 30% seen only once. The top ten clonotypes cover around 20% of the sample.

Donors were 39 systemically healthy Caucasian individuals from Russia aged 6 to 90 years. Each donor gave 8 to 10 milliliters of peripheral blood, collected into EDTA-treated Vacutainer tubes. Ficoll-Paque density-gradient centrifugation was used to isolate PBMCs, with at least 6.5 million per sample. Total RNA was extracted from PBMCs with Trizol reagent, with at least 6 micrograms obtained per sample. The percentages of naive CD45RAhigh/CD27high T cells were determined by flow cytometry on a PBMC aliquot from every donor. V is pared back by 2 bases and J by 7 bases, with 15 bases lying between the germline termini. In the germline V gene, CDR1 corresponds to SGHVS and CDR2 to FQNEAQ. From its cysteine to its phenylalanine, the CDR3 spans 15 amino acids. The only DNA kept is the CDR3, 45 bases in frame from the first base. This specimen comes from a study of blood T cells in healthy people across ages (dated by TCRdb to about 2015). For the study in its entirety: In model experiments, template switching captured about one uniquely barcoded TCR beta cDNA molecule for every two T cells. Four age groups were formed from the donors: young (average 16 years), middle-aged (approximately 40), aged (about 62) and long-lived (more than 75). To track age-related changes in TCR beta repertoire diversity, the study relied on deep sequencing normalized with unique cDNA molecular identifiers. For two donors (one aged 18 to 29 and one aged 80 or older), the study analyzed two additional independent replicas of 1 million unique cDNA reads from the same blood draw. To avoid experimental bias, donors of different ages were randomly spread across the sequencing lanes. What the research found in general, with its limitations: Bulk unsorted PBMC profiling prevented conclusive comparison of naive and antigen-experienced compartments. The CMV infection status of donors was not known, potentially confounding age-related changes in expanded clonotypes. Observed TCR beta diversity correlated strongly with the percentage of naive T cells measured by flow cytometry. Compared with the aged group, the long-lived group had more naive CD4+ T cells, fewer expanded clones and increased TCR diversity, suggesting age selection. Total diversity estimates from one million sequenced T cells were considered lower bounds and underestimates. As age increased, observed TCR beta diversity per million T cells dropped in a roughly linear way, and a significant reduction was already evident by age about 40.

The material sequenced was blood. The origin of this receptor is a woman between 65 and 79 years old in good health. Rearrangement joined TRBV7-8 to TRBJ2-4, with no confidently assigned D gene. The sequence in DNA is TGTGCCAGCAGCTTATCTCCGAGCGCGGACAACATTCAGTACTTC. This yields the protein CASSLSPSADNIQYF.